The T cell receptor beta chain described here comes from a study of sequential checkpoint blockade in melanoma. Study overall: Patients were randomized 1:1 to nivolumab-then-ipilimumab or ipilimumab-then-nivolumab first-line.

The CDR3 is made up of 14 amino acids. With 7 bases removed from V and 6 bases from J, the gap between germline ends came to 17 bases. The germline V gene encodes CDR1 SEHNR and CDR2 FQNEAQ (reference sequence). The treatment is: randomized to nivolumab then ipilimumab (arm A) or the reverse (arm B). None of the patients previously received DNA-damaging chemotherapy. Sorted cells were live CD3+CD8+, lacking CD19 and CD56, from PBMCs. With regard to this clone: Other nucleotide sequences in the sample specify the same CDR3.

Assay used: immunoSEQ multiplex PCR; TCRdb lists only in-frame clones, some missing. Of 25,000 to 30,000 clones in the sample, 83% are singletons; the top ten hold about a sixth. The chain has TRBV7-9 and TRBJ2-3; a possible D gene is TRBD1 (6 bases). The clonotype originates from a human donor with melanoma. Sequencing used CD8+ T cells sorted from blood (inferred from file names), obtained from a patient given nivolumab and ipilimumab in sequence. In DNA, the CDR3 is TGTGCCAGCAACAGGGATTTAGGGACGGATACGCAGTATTTT. This translates into CASNRDLGTDTQYF. Supplemented by reference TRBV7-9 and TRBJ2-3, the full variable domain reads DTGVSQNPRHKITKRGQNVTFRCDPISEHNRLYWYRQTLGQGPEFLTYFQNEAQLEKSRLLSDRFSAERPKGSFSTLEIQRTEQGDSAMYLCASNRDLGTDTQYFGPGTRLTVL.